What follows describes a single TCR beta chain. These data belong to a study of blood T cell repertoires in COVID-19. TCRdb keeps only in-frame clones here, not all; method: immunoSEQ multiplex PCR. The sample shows under 200,000 clones, roughly 84% of them seen only once. V was pared by 4 bases and J by 1 base, with 9 bases of the junction left unmatched. From germline, CDR1 is MNHEY and CDR2 SMNVEV (reference sequence). The CDR3 runs 16 residues. Study members were between about 18 and 95 years old and lived in over 20 US regions. The sequence derives from a woman aged 45-60 years who had recovered from COVID-19. The chain recombines TRBV27 with TRBJ1-2, with 7 bases fitting TRBD1. Sample: PBMCs or T cells enriched from blood (not recorded which). The DNA for the CDR3 is TGTGCCAGCAGTTCTCCCCGGGACAGCGGTAACTATGGCTACACCTTC. It translates to CASSSPRDSGNYGYTF.